This note documents a single T cell receptor (beta chain) sequence. From germline, CDR1 is SGDLS and CDR2 YYNGEE. V was trimmed by 5 bases and J by 5 bases, leaving 13 bases between them. The CDR3 contains 13 residues. In the authors' workflow: Reference gene primer amplification gave nucleated cell count estimates. Clones were read by immunoSEQ multiplex PCR, and TCRdb kept only the in-frame ones, dropping some. Clone size and the V and J calls come from that table; the DNA yielded D and trimming. Of a few hundred thousand clones detected, around nine tenths appear once; the ten largest clones hold roughly 2.1%. The entry originates in a study of blood T cell repertoires in COVID-19. As for the study in general: Specimens from acute and convalescent COVID-19 originated in the United States, Italy and Spain. PBMCs, B-cell-depleted T cells, or T cells were the source of the cDNA or gDNA that made up the material.

Material: peripheral blood. The receptor was isolated from a man aged 50-60 years with acute or convalescent COVID-19. The rearrangement links TRBV9 to TRBJ1-1, with D possibly being TRBD1 (5 bases). CDR3 nucleotide sequence: TGTGCCAGCAGTGCTGGGGGGGGTACTGAAGCTTTCTTT. This gives the protein CASSAGGGTEAFF.